These T cell receptor beta chains were read from a single sample in a study of blood T cell repertoires in COVID-19. The table came from immunoSEQ multiplex PCR; TCRdb's copy has only in-frame clones and leaves some out. The sample records hundreds of thousands of clones, around 91% being singletons. The sample consisted of peripheral blood. The receptor source for this set is a woman aged 18 to 35 who had recovered from COVID-19. Both conserved end residues are part of each CDR3. A D gene is named only where the DNA matches it firmly. The listing skips clone size in some rows; elsewhere it reads once, few, many or a size class.

D: TRBD1; V: TRBV27; size: -; J: TRBJ1-6; DNA: TGTGCCAGCAGCCCGCTAAGGACAGGGAATTCACCCCTCCACTTT; CDR3: CASSPLRTGNSPLHF
D: -; V: TRBV4-3; size: -; J: TRBJ1-6; DNA: TGCGCCAGCAGCTTCGCAGGTTCCTATAATTCACCCCTCCACTTT; CDR3: CASSFAGSYNSPLHF
D: -; V: TRBV9; size: -; J: TRBJ1-6; DNA: TGTGCCAGCAGCGTAGCCGGAGTTGCTAATTCACCCCTCCACTTT; CDR3: CASSVAGVANSPLHF
D: TRBD1; V: TRBV3-1/TRBV3-2; size: -; J: TRBJ1-1; DNA: TGTGCCAGCAGCCCCGTCGGACAGGGTGCGCGGGGGGCTTTCTTT; CDR3: CASSPVGQGARGAFF
D: TRBD1; V: TRBV7-8; size: -; J: TRBJ2-2; DNA: TGTGCCAGCAGCTTAATCGCCGGCGGGACAGGGGGCCAGACCGGGGAGCTGTTTTTT; CDR3: CASSLIAGGTGGQTGELFF
D: TRBD1; V: TRBV27; size: -; J: TRBJ1-4; DNA: TGTGCCAGCAGTCTACAGGGGCTTAATGAAAAACTGTTTTTT; CDR3: CASSLQGLNEKLFF
D: TRBD2; V: TRBV6-6; size: -; J: TRBJ2-1; DNA: TGTGCCAGCAGTTACGGGACTAGTTTGGGGCACAATGAGCAGTTCTTC; CDR3: CASSYGTSLGHNEQFF
D: TRBD1; V: TRBV15; size: -; J: TRBJ2-1; DNA: TGTGCCACCAGCACCGGGACAGGTGACAATGAGCAGTTCTTC; CDR3: CATSTGTGDNEQFF
D: -; V: TRBV19; size: -; J: TRBJ1-1; DNA: TGTGCCAGTAGTATTAAGAGGAACACTGAAGCTTTCTTT; CDR3: CASSIKRNTEAFF
D: TRBD2; V: TRBV9; size: -; J: TRBJ2-3; DNA: TGTGCCAGCAGCGTTTGGGGATCGCGGGAGGCTAGGGCAGATACGCAGTATTTT; CDR3: CASSVWGSREARADTQYF
D: -; V: TRBV19; size: -; J: TRBJ1-6; DNA: TGTGCCAGCCGCCGCTTATCGGGATATAATTCACCCCTCCACTTT; CDR3: CASRRLSGYNSPLHF
D: TRBD1; V: TRBV4-3; size: -; J: TRBJ1-5; DNA: TGCGCCAGCAGTCCAAGTCTAGGGGGCTCCCCCCAGCATTTT; CDR3: CASSPSLGGSPQHF
D: TRBD2; V: TRBV5-8; size: -; J: TRBJ2-2; DNA: TGTGCCAGCAGCTTGGTGGCCCTAGCGGGAGACAGTGGCACCGGGGAGCTGTTTTTT; CDR3: CASSLVALAGDSGTGELFF
D: TRBD2; V: TRBV5-1; size: -; J: TRBJ2-5; DNA: TGCGCCAGCAGCTTGTTTGCGGGGGAGCTGTACCAAGAGACCCAGTACTTC; CDR3: CASSLFAGELYQETQYF
D: -; V: TRBV6-5; size: once; J: TRBJ1-6; DNA: TGTGCCAGCAGGGTGGCGGGGTTAGACAATTCACCCCTCCACTTT; CDR3: CASRVAGLDNSPLHF
D: TRBD2; V: TRBV9; size: -; J: TRBJ2-3; DNA: TGTGCCAGCAGCCTACGGGCGGGAGACGATACGCAGTATTTT; CDR3: CASSLRAGDDTQYF
D: -; V: TRBV4-1; size: -; J: TRBJ2-3; DNA: TGCGCCAGCAGCCCCCGACAGGCAGATACGCAGTATTTT; CDR3: CASSPRQADTQYF
D: TRBD2; V: TRBV11-2; size: once; J: TRBJ2-3; DNA: TGTGCCAGCAGCTCCCGAACTAGCGGAAGCACAGATACGCAGTATTTT; CDR3: CASSSRTSGSTDTQYF
D: -; V: TRBV11-2; size: -; J: TRBJ1-4; DNA: TGTGCCAGCAGCTTAGATCACGGGGTGTGGGAAAAACTGTTTTTT; CDR3: CASSLDHGVWEKLFF
D: -; V: TRBV2; size: few; J: TRBJ2-5; DNA: TGTGCCAGCAGGGAGGGTAGGGAGCAGGTACAAGAGACCCAGTACTTC; CDR3: CASREGREQVQETQYF
D: TRBD1; V: TRBV27; size: once; J: TRBJ1-2; DNA: TGTGCCAGCAGTCCGCAGACAGGGGGAGATGGCTACACCTTC; CDR3: CASSPQTGGDGYTF
D: TRBD2; V: TRBV14; size: -; J: TRBJ2-1; DNA: TGTGCCAGCAGCCTCTATTTGGGACTAGCGGGAGTCAAACGGAACAATGAGCAGTTCTTC; CDR3: CASSLYLGLAGVKRNNEQFF
D: TRBD1; V: TRBV24-1; size: -; J: TRBJ2-3; DNA: TGTGCCACCAGTGATTGGACAGGGAATACGCAGTATTTT; CDR3: CATSDWTGNTQYF
D: TRBD1; V: TRBV19; size: -; J: TRBJ1-3; DNA: TGTGCCAGTAGTCGCAGGGGTAGGGGACAGGGAGGAAACACCATATATTTT; CDR3: CASSRRGRGQGGNTIYF
D: TRBD2; V: TRBV15; size: few; J: TRBJ2-3; DNA: TGTGCCACCAGCCGGACTAGTTGGGGGTCGGATACGCAGTATTTT; CDR3: CATSRTSWGSDTQYF
D: TRBD2; V: TRBV3-1/TRBV3-2; size: few; J: TRBJ2-2; DNA: TGTGCCAGCAGCCAAGGAGGACTAGCGGGACCGAACACCGGGGAGCTGTTTTTT; CDR3: CASSQGGLAGPNTGELFF
D: -; V: TRBV30; size: -; J: TRBJ2-1; DNA: TGTGCCTGGAGCGGCAAAAGAGGTGGGAGGACCAATGAGCAGTTCTTC; CDR3: CAWSGKRGGRTNEQFF
D: TRBD2; V: TRBV5-4; size: once; J: TRBJ2-1; DNA: TGTGCCAGCAGAGGGGGCTCGACTAGCGGACGCAGAAGGCATGAGCAGTTCTTC; CDR3: CASRGGSTSGRRRHEQFF
D: TRBD1; V: TRBV27; size: -; J: TRBJ2-5; DNA: TGTGCCAGCGGTTACAGGGGCCCAGGGACCCAGTACTTC; CDR3: CASGYRGPGTQYF
D: TRBD1; V: TRBV5-1; size: -; J: TRBJ1-4; DNA: TGCGCCAGCAGGGATGCCGGGACAGGGAATGAAAAACTGTTTTTT; CDR3: CASRDAGTGNEKLFF
D: -; V: TRBV28; size: -; J: TRBJ1-4; DNA: TGTGCCAGCAGATCGCCTCGGGGAGCTAATGAAAAACTGTTTTTT; CDR3: CASRSPRGANEKLFF
D: -; V: TRBV19; size: -; J: TRBJ2-1; DNA: TGTGCCAGCCAAAAGGGTGGCCTAGCCCCTAATGAGCAGTTCTTC; CDR3: CASQKGGLAPNEQFF
D: -; V: TRBV6-6; size: -; J: TRBJ2-3; DNA: TGTGCCAGCAGTGACTTGCGGGGCACAGATACGCAGTATTTT; CDR3: CASSDLRGTDTQYF
D: -; V: TRBV28; size: -; J: TRBJ1-5; DNA: TGTGCCAGCGGCGGGGGGAGCAATCAGCCCCAGCATTTT; CDR3: CASGGGSNQPQHF
D: TRBD1; V: TRBV18; size: few; J: TRBJ1-1; DNA: TGTGCCAGCTCACCCGTCTTGGGACAGGAGCCTGAAGCTTTCTTT; CDR3: CASSPVLGQEPEAFF
D: -; V: TRBV2; size: -; J: TRBJ1-1; DNA: TGTGCCAGCAGTGGGGCAGTCATGAACACTGAAGCTTTCTTT; CDR3: CASSGAVMNTEAFF
D: TRBD1; V: TRBV19; size: -; J: TRBJ1-3; DNA: TGTGCCAGTAGTACCTGGACAGGGAGGGGAAACACCATATATTTT; CDR3: CASSTWTGRGNTIYF
D: -; V: TRBV3-1/TRBV3-2; size: -; J: TRBJ1-4; DNA: TGTGCCAGCAGGCTTCAGGGGAATGAAAAACTGTTTTTT; CDR3: CASRLQGNEKLFF
D: TRBD1; V: TRBV5-5; size: -; J: TRBJ1-5; DNA: TGTGCCAGCAGCTCGGGGACAGGGCGCAATCAGCCCCAGCATTTT; CDR3: CASSSGTGRNQPQHF
D: -; V: TRBV5-1; size: once; J: TRBJ1-1; DNA: TGCGCCAGCAGCTTGGGGGCGAACACTGAAGCTTTCTTT; CDR3: CASSLGANTEAFF
D: -; V: TRBV7-9; size: once; J: TRBJ1-2; DNA: TGTGCCAGCAGCTCCTCATTGGAGGATGGCTACACCTTC; CDR3: CASSSSLEDGYTF
D: -; V: TRBV7-9; size: -; J: TRBJ1-1; DNA: TGTGCCAGCAGCTTAGTTCAGAACACTGAAGCTTTCTTT; CDR3: CASSLVQNTEAFF
D: -; V: TRBV27; size: -; J: TRBJ1-5; DNA: TGTGCCAGCAGTTTATCGTCGGGGAGTAATAGCAATCAGCCCCAGCATTTT; CDR3: CASSLSSGSNSNQPQHF
D: -; V: TRBV11-2; size: -; J: TRBJ2-5; DNA: TGTGCCAGCAGCTCCTTAAGGACTCAGAGGGCAGAGACCCAGTACTTC; CDR3: CASSSLRTQRAETQYF
D: -; V: TRBV7-9; size: -; J: TRBJ2-1; DNA: TGTGCCAGCAGCTCCCTCTTTGGTAGCGTCCTCAATGAGCAGTTCTTC; CDR3: CASSSLFGSVLNEQFF
D: -; V: TRBV19; size: -; J: TRBJ2-1; DNA: TGTGCCAGTAGCAAACCGGGACTCGGGTACAATGAGCAGTTCTTC; CDR3: CASSKPGLGYNEQFF
D: TRBD1; V: TRBV7-2; size: -; J: TRBJ2-4; DNA: TGTGCCAGCAGCCCGGACAGGGCATGGGTTCAGTACTTC; CDR3: CASSPDRAWVQYF
D: -; V: TRBV10-2; size: -; J: TRBJ1-2; DNA: TGCGCCAGCAGTGAGGGCAGGGTTGGCTACACCTTC; CDR3: CASSEGRVGYTF
D: TRBD1; V: TRBV29-1; size: few; J: TRBJ1-2; DNA: TGCAGCGTCTGGACAGGGGCCTATGGCTACACCTTC; CDR3: CSVWTGAYGYTF